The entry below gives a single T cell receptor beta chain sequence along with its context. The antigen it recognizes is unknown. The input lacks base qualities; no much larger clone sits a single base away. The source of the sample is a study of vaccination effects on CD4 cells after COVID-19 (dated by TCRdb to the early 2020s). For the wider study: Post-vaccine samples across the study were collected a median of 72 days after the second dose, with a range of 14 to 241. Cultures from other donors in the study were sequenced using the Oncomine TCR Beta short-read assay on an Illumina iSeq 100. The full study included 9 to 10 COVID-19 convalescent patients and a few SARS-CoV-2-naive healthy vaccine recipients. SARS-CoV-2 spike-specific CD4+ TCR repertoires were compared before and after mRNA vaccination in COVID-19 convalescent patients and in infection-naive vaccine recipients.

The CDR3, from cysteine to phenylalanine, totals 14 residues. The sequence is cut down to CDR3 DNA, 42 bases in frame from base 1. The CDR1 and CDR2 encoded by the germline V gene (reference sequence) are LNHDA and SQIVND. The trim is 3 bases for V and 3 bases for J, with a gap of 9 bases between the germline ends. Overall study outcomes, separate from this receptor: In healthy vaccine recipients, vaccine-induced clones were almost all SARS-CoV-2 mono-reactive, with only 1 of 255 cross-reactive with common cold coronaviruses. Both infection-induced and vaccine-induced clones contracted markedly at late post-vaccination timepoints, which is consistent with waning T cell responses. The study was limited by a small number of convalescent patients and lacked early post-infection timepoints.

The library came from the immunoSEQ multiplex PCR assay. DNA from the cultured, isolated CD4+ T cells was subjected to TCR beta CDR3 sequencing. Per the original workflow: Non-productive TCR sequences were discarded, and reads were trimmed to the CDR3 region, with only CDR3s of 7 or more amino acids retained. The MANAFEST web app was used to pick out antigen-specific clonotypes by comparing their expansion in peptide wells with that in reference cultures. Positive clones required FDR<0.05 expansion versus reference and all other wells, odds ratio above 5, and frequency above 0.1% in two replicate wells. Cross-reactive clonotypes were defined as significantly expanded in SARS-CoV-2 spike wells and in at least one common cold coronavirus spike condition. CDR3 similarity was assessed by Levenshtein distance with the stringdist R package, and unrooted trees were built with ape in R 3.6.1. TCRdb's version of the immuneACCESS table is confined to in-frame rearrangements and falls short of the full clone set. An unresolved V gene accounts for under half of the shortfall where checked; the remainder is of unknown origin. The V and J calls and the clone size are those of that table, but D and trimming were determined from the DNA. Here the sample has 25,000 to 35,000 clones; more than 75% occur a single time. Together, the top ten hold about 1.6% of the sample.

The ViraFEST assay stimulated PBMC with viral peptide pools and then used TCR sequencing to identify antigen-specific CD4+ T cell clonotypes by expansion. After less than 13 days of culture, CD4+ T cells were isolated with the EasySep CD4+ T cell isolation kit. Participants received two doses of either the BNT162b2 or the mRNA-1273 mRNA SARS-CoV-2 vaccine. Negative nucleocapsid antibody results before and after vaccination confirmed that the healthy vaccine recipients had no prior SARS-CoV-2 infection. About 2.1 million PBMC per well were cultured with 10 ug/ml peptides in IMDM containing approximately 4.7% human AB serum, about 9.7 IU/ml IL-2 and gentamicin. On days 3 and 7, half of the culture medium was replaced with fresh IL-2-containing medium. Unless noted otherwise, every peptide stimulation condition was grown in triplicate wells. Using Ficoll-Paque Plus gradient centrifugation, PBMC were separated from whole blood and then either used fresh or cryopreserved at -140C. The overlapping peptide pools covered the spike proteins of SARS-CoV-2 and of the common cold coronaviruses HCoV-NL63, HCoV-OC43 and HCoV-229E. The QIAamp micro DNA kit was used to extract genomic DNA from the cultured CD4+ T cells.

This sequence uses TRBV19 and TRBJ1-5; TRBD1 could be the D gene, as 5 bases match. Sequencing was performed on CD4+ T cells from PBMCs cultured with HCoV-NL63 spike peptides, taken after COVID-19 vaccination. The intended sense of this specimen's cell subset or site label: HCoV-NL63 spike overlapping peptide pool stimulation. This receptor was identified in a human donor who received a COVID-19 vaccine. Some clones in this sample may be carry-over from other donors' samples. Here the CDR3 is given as CASSITRDNQPQHF. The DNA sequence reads TGTGCCAGTAGTATCACCAGGGACAATCAGCCCCAGCATTTT.